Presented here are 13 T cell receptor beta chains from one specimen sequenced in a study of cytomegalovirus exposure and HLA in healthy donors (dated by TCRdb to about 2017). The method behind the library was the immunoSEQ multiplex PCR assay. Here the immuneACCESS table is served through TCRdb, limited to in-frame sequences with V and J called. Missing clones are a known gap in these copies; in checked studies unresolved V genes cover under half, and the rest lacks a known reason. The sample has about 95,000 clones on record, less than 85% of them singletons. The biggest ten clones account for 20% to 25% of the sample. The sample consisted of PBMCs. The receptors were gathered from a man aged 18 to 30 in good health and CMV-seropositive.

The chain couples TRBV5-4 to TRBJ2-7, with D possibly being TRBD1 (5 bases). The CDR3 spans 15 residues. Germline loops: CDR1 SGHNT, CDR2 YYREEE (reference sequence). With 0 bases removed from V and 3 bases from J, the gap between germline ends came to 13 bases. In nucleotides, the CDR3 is TGTGCCAGCAGCTTGGCCTCGACAGCAAACTACGAGCAGTACTTC. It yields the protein CASSLASTANYEQYF.

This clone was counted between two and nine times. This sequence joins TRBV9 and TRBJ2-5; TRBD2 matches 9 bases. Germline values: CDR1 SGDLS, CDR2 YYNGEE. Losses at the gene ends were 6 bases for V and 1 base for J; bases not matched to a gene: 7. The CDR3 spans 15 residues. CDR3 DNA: TGTGCCAGCACGCAACTAGCGGGTTTCCAAGAGACCCAGTACTTC. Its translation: CASTQLAGFQETQYF.

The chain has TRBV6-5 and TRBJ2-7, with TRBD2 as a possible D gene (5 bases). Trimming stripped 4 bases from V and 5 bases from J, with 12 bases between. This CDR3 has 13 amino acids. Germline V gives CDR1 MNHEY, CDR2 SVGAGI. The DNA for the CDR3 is TGTGCCAGCAGTTCATATACAGCGGACGAGCAGTACTTC. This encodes CASSSYTADEQYF.

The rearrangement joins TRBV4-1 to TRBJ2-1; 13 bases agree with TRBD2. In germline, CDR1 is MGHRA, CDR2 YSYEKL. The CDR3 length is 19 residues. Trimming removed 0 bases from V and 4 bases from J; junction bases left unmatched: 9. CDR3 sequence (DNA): TGCGCCAGCAGCCAAGACATCGGGACTAGCGGGACCTCTTACAATGAGCAGTTCTTC. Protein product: CASSQDIGTSGTSYNEQFF.

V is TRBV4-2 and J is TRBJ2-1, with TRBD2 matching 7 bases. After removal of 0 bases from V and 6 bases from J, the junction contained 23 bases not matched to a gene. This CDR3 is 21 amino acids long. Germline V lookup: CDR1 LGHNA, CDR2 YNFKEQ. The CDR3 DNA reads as TGTGCCAGCAGCCAAGAACTCTTCCCTTCGCGGGAGAAGGAGCGAGGCAATGAGCAGTTCTTC. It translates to CASSQELFPSREKERGNEQFF.

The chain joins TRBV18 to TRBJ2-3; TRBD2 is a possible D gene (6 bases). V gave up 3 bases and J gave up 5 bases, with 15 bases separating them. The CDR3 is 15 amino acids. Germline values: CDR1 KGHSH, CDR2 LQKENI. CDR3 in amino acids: CASSPFQRAGDTQYF. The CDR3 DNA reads TGTGCCAGCTCACCGTTTCAGCGGGCGGGAGATACGCAGTATTTT.

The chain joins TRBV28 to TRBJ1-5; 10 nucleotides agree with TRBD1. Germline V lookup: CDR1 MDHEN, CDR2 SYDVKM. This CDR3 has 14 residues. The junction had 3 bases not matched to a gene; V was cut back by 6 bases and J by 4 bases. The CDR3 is CASSAGQGNQPQHF. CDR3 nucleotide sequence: TGTGCCAGCAGCGCGGGACAGGGGAATCAGCCCCAGCATTTT.

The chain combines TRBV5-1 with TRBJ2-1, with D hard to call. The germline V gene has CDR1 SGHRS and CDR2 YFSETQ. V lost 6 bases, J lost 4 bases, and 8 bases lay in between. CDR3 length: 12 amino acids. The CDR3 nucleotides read TGCGCCAGCAAACAACAGTACAATGAGCAGTTCTTC. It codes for CASKQQYNEQFF.

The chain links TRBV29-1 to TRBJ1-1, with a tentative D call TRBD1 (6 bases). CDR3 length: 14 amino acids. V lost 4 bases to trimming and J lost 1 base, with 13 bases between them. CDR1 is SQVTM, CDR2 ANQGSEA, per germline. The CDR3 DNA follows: TGCAGCGTTGGAAGAGGGGGTGGGAACACTGAAGCTTTCTTT. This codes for CSVGRGGGNTEAFF.

The CDR3 is CASSQEGGGWDSNYGYTF. The DNA of the CDR3 is TGTGCCAGCAGCCAAGAGGGTGGGGGGTGGGACAGTAACTATGGCTACACCTTC. The chain combines TRBV4-2 with TRBJ1-2, with 7 bases matching TRBD1. Germline V gene sequence: CDR1 LGHNA, CDR2 YNFKEQ. Trimming removed 0 bases from V and 1 base from J; junction bases left unmatched: 11. CDR3 length: 18 residues.

CDR3: CASSAAGQGATNEKLFF. The DNA for the CDR3 is TGTGCCAGCAGTGCGGCGGGACAGGGGGCGACTAATGAAAAACTGTTTTTT. The rearrangement links TRBV7-9 to TRBJ1-4, with 12 bases matching TRBD1. The CDR3 loop spans 17 amino acids. With 6 bases clipped from V and 2 bases from J, the junction kept 7 bases outside the gene matches. CDR1 is SEHNR and CDR2 is FQNEAQ in the germline V gene (reference sequence).

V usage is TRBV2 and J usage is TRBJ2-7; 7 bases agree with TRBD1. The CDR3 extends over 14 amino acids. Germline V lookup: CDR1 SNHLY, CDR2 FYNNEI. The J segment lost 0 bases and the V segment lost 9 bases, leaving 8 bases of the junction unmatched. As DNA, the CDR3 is TGTGCCAGTGCCCCACAGGGGAGCTCCTACGAGCAGTACGTC. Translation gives CASAPQGSSYEQYV.

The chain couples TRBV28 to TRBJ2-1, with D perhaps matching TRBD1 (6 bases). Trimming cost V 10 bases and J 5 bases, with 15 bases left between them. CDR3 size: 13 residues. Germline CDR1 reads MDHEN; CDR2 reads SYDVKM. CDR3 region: CATTGKQDNEQFF. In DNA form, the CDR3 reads TGTGCCACCACAGGGAAGCAAGACAATGAGCAGTTCTTC.